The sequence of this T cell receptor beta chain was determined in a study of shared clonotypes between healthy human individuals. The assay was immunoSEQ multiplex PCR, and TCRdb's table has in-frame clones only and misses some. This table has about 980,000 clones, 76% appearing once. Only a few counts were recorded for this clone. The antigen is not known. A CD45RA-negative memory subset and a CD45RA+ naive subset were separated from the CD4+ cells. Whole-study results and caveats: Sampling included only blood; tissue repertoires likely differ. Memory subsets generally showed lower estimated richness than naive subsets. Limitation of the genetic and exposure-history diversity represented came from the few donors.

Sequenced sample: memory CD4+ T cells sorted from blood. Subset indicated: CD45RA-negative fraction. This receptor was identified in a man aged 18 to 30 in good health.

The CDR3 sequence is CASTYRATTEAFF. In DNA, the CDR3 is TGTGCCAGCACTTACAGGGCGACCACTGAAGCTTTCTTT. This sequence joins TRBV2 and TRBJ1-1, with a tentative D call TRBD1 (6 bases). Germline CDR1 SNHLY, CDR2 FYNNEI. This CDR3 comprises 13 residues. Trimming stripped 7 bases from V and 4 bases from J, with 13 bases between.